This T cell receptor (beta chain) derives from a study of control samples from healthy donors and cancer patients (dated by TCRdb to about 2020). The method was the immunoSEQ multiplex PCR assay. The clones in this table, taken by TCRdb from immuneACCESS, are in-frame only. Not every clone is retained; where verified, under half of the shortfall comes from an unresolved V gene, and the cause of the rest is unknown. For this sample the table gives about 89,000 clones, of which roughly nine tenths were detected only once. Roughly 21% of the sample rests with the top ten. Worth noting for this clone: Its antigen is unknown. No per-base quality is available; no much larger clone lies one base away.

This clonotype was obtained from a young man in good health. The sequencing sample was made of blood.

CDR3 loop: CAWSVPGEYEQYF. The DNA is as follows: TGTGCCTGGAGTGTACCAGGGGAATACGAGCAGTACTTC. The rearranged segments are TRBV30 and TRBJ2-7; the D gene is possibly TRBD1, with 6 bases matching. Trimming removed 0 bases from V and 4 bases from J, leaving 10 bases between the germline ends. Sequences GTSNPN (CDR1) and SVGIG (CDR2) are obtained from the germline V gene (reference sequence). The CDR3 covers 13 residues, taking in both the cysteine and the phenylalanine. The retained sequence is limited to the CDR3, 39 bases, with the frame set at the first base.